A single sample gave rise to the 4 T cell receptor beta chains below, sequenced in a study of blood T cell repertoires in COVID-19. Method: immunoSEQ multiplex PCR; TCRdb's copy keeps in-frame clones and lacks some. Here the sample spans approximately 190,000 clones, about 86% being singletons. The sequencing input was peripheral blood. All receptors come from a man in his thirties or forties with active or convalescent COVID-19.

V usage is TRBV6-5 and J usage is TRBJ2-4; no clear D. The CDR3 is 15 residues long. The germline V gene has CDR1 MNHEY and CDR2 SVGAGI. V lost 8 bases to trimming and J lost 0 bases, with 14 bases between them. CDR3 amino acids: CASSLERLAKNIQYF. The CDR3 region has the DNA TGTGCCAGCTCCCTCGAGCGTTTAGCCAAAAACATTCAGTACTTC.

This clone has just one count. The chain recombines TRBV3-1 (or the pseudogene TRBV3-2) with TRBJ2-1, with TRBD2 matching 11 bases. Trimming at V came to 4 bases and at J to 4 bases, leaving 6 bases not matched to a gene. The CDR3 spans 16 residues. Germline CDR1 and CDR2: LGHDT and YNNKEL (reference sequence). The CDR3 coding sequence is TGTGCCAGCAGCCCCCCTACTAGCGGGAGATACAATGAGCAGTTCTTC. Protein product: CASSPPTSGRYNEQFF.

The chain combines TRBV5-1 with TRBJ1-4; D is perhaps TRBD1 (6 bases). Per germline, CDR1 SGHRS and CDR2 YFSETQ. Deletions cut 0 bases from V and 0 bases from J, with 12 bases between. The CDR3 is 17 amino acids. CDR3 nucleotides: TGCGCCAGCAGCTTGGGGGCGGGGGCCGCAACTAATGAAAAACTGTTTTTT. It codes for CASSLGAGAATNEKLFF. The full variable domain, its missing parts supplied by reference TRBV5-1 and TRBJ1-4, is KAGVTQTPRYLIKTRGQQVTLSCSPISGHRSVSWYQQTPGQGLQFLFEYFSETQRNKGNFPGRFSGRQFSNSRSEMNVSTLELGDSALYLCASSLGAGAATNEKLFFGSGTQLSVL.

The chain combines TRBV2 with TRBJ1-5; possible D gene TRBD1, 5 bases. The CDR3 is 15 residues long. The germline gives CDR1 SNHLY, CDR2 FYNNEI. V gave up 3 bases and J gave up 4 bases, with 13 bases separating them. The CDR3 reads CASSEGGVNNQPQHF. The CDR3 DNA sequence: TGTGCCAGCAGTGAGGGGGGGGTCAATAATCAGCCCCAGCATTTT.